This is a list of T cell receptor beta chains from one sample in a study of blood T cell repertoires in COVID-19. Clones were read by immunoSEQ multiplex PCR, and TCRdb kept only the in-frame ones, dropping some. The table includes around 220,000 clones, roughly 87% detected once. The sequencing input was peripheral blood. The receptors stem from a man between 35 and 55 years old with active or convalescent COVID-19. The CDR3 runs from the conserved cysteine through the conserved F or W. D genes are given only for firm matches. Only some rows state a clone size, as once, few, many or a class for expanded clones.

>-|TRBV11-2|-|TRBJ1-1
CASIQGWNTEAFF
TGTGCCAGCATCCAGGGGTGGAACACTGAAGCTTTCTTT
>-|TRBV6-1|-|TRBJ1-3
CASSEAGSLRGNTIYF
TGTGCCAGCAGTGAAGCTGGCAGCCTGAGGGGAAACACCATATATTTT
>-|TRBV27|TRBD2|TRBJ2-3
CASSPRTSGGANTQYF
TGTGCCAGCAGTCCCAGGACTAGCGGGGGGGCCAATACGCAGTATTTT
>-|TRBV19|-|TRBJ1-1
CASSISGGYIEAFF
TGTGCCAGTAGTATAAGCGGGGGGTATATCGAAGCTTTCTTT
>-|TRBV5-1|-|TRBJ2-5
CASSLYPGGQETQYF
TGCGCCAGCAGCTTGTACCCGGGTGGGCAAGAGACCCAGTACTTC
>-|TRBV11-2|-|TRBJ2-7
CASTGSPYEQYF
TGTGCCAGTACCGGGTCCCCCTACGAGCAGTACTTC
>once|TRBV5-1|-|TRBJ1-3
CASSLGLSGSGNTIYF
TGCGCCAGCAGCTTGGGCCTTTCGGGCTCTGGAAACACCATATATTTT
>-|TRBV27|-|TRBJ1-2
CASSLSGYGYTF
TGTGCCAGCAGTTTGTCGGGTTATGGCTACACCTTC
>-|TRBV27|-|TRBJ1-4
CASSRREGFLYEKLFF
TGTGCCAGCAGTAGGCGGGAGGGTTTCCTATATGAAAAACTGTTTTTT
>-|TRBV7-9|-|TRBJ1-4
CASSITGPYTNEKLFF
TGTGCCAGCAGCATCACAGGGCCCTACACTAATGAAAAACTGTTTTTT
>-|TRBV30|TRBD2|TRBJ2-7
CAWGPGLAVYEQYF
TGTGCCTGGGGCCCGGGACTAGCGGTCTACGAGCAGTACTTC
>-|TRBV27|TRBD1|TRBJ1-1
CASSLLAGGITEAFF
TGTGCCAGCAGTTTATTGGCAGGGGGTATCACTGAAGCTTTCTTT
>-|TRBV28|-|TRBJ2-1
CASRREGSYNEQFF
TGTGCCAGCAGACGAGAGGGCTCCTACAATGAGCAGTTCTTC
>-|TRBV4-1|TRBD1|TRBJ1-1
CASSLGQGWTEAFF
TGCGCCAGCAGCCTTGGACAGGGGTGGACTGAAGCTTTCTTT
>-|TRBV12-3/TRBV12-4|-|TRBJ1-1
CASSHSWNTEAFF
TGTGCCAGCAGTCATTCATGGAACACTGAAGCTTTCTTT
>-|TRBV4-1|TRBD1|TRBJ1-4
CASSQVAAGGSEKLFF
TGCGCCAGCAGCCAAGTTGCGGCAGGGGGCAGTGAAAAACTGTTTTTT
>-|TRBV28|TRBD1|TRBJ1-5
CASNPTDRAFGTIYSNQPQHF
TGTGCCAGCAACCCAACGGACAGGGCTTTTGGTACAATATATAGCAATCAGCCCCAGCATTTT
>-|TRBV27|TRBD1|TRBJ1-5
CASSLGTGGRQPQHF
TGTGCCAGCAGTCTGGGGACAGGGGGCCGACAGCCCCAGCATTTT
>-|TRBV7-2|TRBD1|TRBJ1-1
CASSLVAGGHGTEAFF
TGTGCCAGCAGCTTAGTTGCAGGGGGTCACGGCACTGAAGCTTTCTTT
>-|TRBV27|TRBD1|TRBJ1-4
CASSSGQPEKLFF
TGTGCCAGCAGTTCGGGACAGCCTGAAAAACTGTTTTTT
>-|TRBV19|-|TRBJ1-5
CASSPDRYQPQHF
TGTGCCAGTAGTCCAGACAGATATCAGCCCCAGCATTTT
>-|TRBV19|-|TRBJ1-2
CASSIGLRNYGYTF
TGTGCCAGTAGTATCGGATTGCGGAACTATGGCTACACCTTC
>-|TRBV19|-|TRBJ1-1
CASTPTGLTEAFF
TGTGCCAGTACCCCTACAGGGTTGACTGAAGCTTTCTTT
>-|TRBV5-1|-|TRBJ2-7
CASSLSGAPSYEQYF
TGCGCCAGCAGCTTATCAGGGGCCCCCTCCTACGAGCAGTACTTC
>-|TRBV28|-|TRBJ2-7
CASSSGTNTYEQYF
TGTGCCAGCAGTTCCGGTACGAATACCTACGAGCAGTACTTC
>-|TRBV9|TRBD1|TRBJ2-1
CASSFRQGGDEQFF
TGTGCCAGCAGCTTCCGACAGGGGGGGGATGAGCAGTTCTTC
>-|TRBV7-8|-|TRBJ1-1
CASSKAPGDTEAFF
TGTGCCAGCAGCAAGGCTCCGGGGGACACTGAAGCTTTCTTT
>-|TRBV28|-|TRBJ2-6
CASSYHSSGANVLTF
TGTGCCAGCAGTTACCACAGCTCTGGGGCCAACGTCCTGACTTTC
>-|TRBV11-2|-|TRBJ1-5
CASSRQGVGNQPQHF
TGTGCCAGCAGCCGTCAGGGTGTTGGCAATCAGCCCCAGCATTTT
>-|TRBV9|TRBD1|TRBJ2-2
CASSPWTGRYTGELFF
TGTGCCAGCAGCCCATGGACAGGGAGGTACACCGGGGAGCTGTTTTTT
>-|TRBV28|-|TRBJ1-2
CASSSGGTDYGYTF
TGTGCCAGCAGTTCCGGGGGTACTGACTATGGCTACACCTTC
>-|TRBV19|TRBD2|TRBJ2-5
CASSAAWGGETQYF
TGTGCCAGTAGTGCCGCCTGGGGGGGGGAGACCCAGTACTTC
>few|TRBV24-1|TRBD1|TRBJ2-3
CATSDTRDRGHEDTQYF
TGTGCCACCAGTGATACAAGGGACAGGGGGCATGAAGATACGCAGTATTTT
>-|TRBV30|TRBD2|TRBJ2-7
CAWSRGGREGEQYF
TGTGCCTGGAGTAGAGGCGGGAGGGAGGGCGAGCAGTACTTC
>-|TRBV5-1|-|TRBJ2-1
CASSLEQFYNEQFF
TGCGCCAGCAGCTTGGAACAGTTCTACAATGAGCAGTTCTTC
>-|TRBV2|-|TRBJ2-2
CASAFSNELFF
TGTGCCAGCGCGTTTAGTAACGAGCTGTTTTTT